This T cell receptor beta chain was obtained from a study of long-term antiretroviral therapy in people with HIV (dated by TCRdb to the early 2020s). Describing the broader study: The earliest samples were collected about a decade before the 2015 WHO recommendation for immediate ART, when ART was typically delayed until CD4 counts fell. No cross-contamination during QIAcube processing was shown when test extractions of a monoclonal T-cell line were performed alongside some 33 polyclonal samples. A retrospective serial study tested whether changes in peripheral blood TRB repertoire composition and diversity were associated with ART initiation and durable HIV suppression. The cohort contributed over 150 cryopreserved PBMC samples from a few dozen adults with confirmed HIV infection, collected serially over a mean of approximately 6 years (range 1-12). About a third of the roughly 30 participants with HIV were female. What the authors observed across the whole study: Expanded TRB clones identified before ART initiation dominated the repertoire across all time points, though the dominance fluctuated and decreased in many PLHIV after ART. Limited PBMC availability meant only the TCR beta chain was sequenced, without alpha chain pairing. HIV repertoires had narrower CDR3 length ranges than controls, and the network structure suggested an antigen-experienced repertoire that shifted only slightly toward naive after ART. Starting ART was linked to a significant rise in TRB diversity, yet even with long-term ART the diversity remained significantly lower than in transplant donor controls. Because pre-ART samples had limited cell numbers, profiling was done on unsorted PBMC rather than on sorted CD4+ and CD8+ T cells. Inferences about post-ART repertoire changes are limited because no data were available on ART adherence, viral resistance or therapy changes. The samples span the years 2004 to 2017, and the ART regimens used may be less effective than current regimens.

About this clone: The target of this receptor is not known. Base qualities are not recorded, but no much larger clone differs from it by a single base.

Participants were included only if at least one PBMC sample before ART initiation and at least two post-ART samples were available. Treatment was received in the United States of America by all participants with HIV. Before DNA extraction, cryopreserved samples of 1-10 million PBMC were thawed and washed. At the time of the earliest PBMC sample, participants with HIV were aged between about 20 and 55 years. PBMC samples were contributed by each participant from 1-4 timepoints before ART initiation and 2-8 timepoints after ART initiation, with a median of 7 samples. For every participant, serial HIV viral load, CD4+ T-cell count, ART history and demographic data were obtained. Genomic DNA was extracted from unsorted PBMC with a Qiagen kit on a QIAcube, processed in batches of 12 samples. Based on the germline V gene, the CDR1 and CDR2 sequences are SGDLS and YYNGEE. Counted from cysteine to phenylalanine, this CDR3 has 16 amino acids. Of the read, only the CDR3 DNA is kept; its 48 bases are in frame from base 1. V and J are trimmed by 3 bases and 2 bases, and the gene matches miss 7 bases of the junction.

Sequencing of the TRB variable region was done with the immunoSEQ hsTCRB v3.0 assay at survey level resolution. TRB sequencing targeted a depth of about 35,000-55,000 T-cell genomes per sample. TRB libraries were pooled and sequenced on an Illumina MiSeq using a v3 150-cycle kit. Turning to the authors' computational methods: Analysis of repertoires was carried out in R inside a reproducible Nextflow workflow spanning QC, data transformation and analysis. LymphoSeq2, an R package for AIRR-Seq data exploration, was used to implement custom analyses. After excluding several samples that yielded fewer than 5000 total TRB sequences, 150 to 200 HIV repertoires remained for analysis. Of the 188 retained HIV repertoires, almost 60 were collected before and more than 120 after ART initiation. Each repertoire was downsampled to 5000 TRB nucleotide sequences, and summary statistics were averaged across 100 downsampling iterations. TRB sequences were retained for analysis only if CDR3 regions of at least seven amino acids were present. Diversity was assessed using a clonality score derived from Shannon entropy and using the Gini coefficient. Repertoire networks linked the top 5000 CDR3 amino acid sequences whenever two sequences differed by an edit distance of one. GLIPH2 predicted antigen specificity groups and MHC restriction for TRB CDR3 amino acid sequences. To flag known CMV, EBV, HIV or tissue antigen associations, CDR3 amino acid sequences were matched against VDJdb and McPAS-TCR. Pre-ART, post-ART and control groups were compared with Wilcoxon signed-rank tests and Holm-Bonferroni correction. The table was pulled from immuneACCESS by TCRdb, which kept in-frame rearrangements only. Such tables lose some clones; where checked, under half of the loss comes from unresolved V genes, and the rest has no known cause. V, J and clone size are those of that table, while D and trimming were read from the DNA. The sample data list some 21,000 clones, and 80% to 85% of these were observed just once. The ten largest clones take up 5.6% of the sample.

The rearranged segments are TRBV9 and TRBJ2-3; 9 junctional bases match TRBD1. This specimen was unsorted PBMCs, taken 0.2 years after starting antiretroviral therapy. The origin of this receptor is a woman aged 30 to 39 with HIV. CDR3 region: CASSAGQGFHTDTQYF. The nucleotide sequence reads TGTGCCAGCAGCGCCGGACAGGGGTTTCACACAGATACGCAGTATTTT.